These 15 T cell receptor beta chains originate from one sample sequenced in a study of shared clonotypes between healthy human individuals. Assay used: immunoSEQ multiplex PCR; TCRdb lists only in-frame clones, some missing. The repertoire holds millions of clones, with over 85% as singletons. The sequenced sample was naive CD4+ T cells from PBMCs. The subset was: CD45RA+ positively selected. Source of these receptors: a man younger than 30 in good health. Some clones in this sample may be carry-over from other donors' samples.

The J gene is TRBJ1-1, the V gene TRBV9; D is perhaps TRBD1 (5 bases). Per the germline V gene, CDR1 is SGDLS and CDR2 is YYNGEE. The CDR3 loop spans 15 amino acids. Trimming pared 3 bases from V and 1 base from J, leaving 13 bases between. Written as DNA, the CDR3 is TGTGCCAGCAGCGCTCTTTCGGGGGGGAACACTGAAGCTTTCTTT. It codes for CASSALSGGNTEAFF.

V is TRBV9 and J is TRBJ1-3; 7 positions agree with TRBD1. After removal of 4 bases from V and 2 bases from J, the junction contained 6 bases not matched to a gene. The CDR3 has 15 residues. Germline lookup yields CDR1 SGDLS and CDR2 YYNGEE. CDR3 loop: CASSTRQGTGNTIYF. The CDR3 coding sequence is TGTGCCAGCAGCACAAGACAGGGTACTGGAAACACCATATATTTT.

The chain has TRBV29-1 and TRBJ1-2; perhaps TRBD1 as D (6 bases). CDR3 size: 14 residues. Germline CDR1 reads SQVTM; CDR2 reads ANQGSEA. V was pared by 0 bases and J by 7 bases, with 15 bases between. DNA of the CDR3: TGCAGCGTTGAAGACGGGGGGGCCAACGGTGGCTACACCTTC. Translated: CSVEDGGANGGYTF.

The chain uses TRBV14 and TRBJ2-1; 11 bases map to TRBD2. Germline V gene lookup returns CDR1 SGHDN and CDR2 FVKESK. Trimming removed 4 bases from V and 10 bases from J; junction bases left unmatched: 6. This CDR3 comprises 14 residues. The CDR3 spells CASSPVLAGGEQFF. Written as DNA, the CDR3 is TGTGCCAGCAGCCCGGTCCTAGCGGGAGGAGAGCAGTTCTTC.

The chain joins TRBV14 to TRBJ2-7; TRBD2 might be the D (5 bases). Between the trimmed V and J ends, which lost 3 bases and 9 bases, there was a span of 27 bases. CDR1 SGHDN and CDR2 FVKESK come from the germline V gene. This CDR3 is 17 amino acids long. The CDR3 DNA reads TGTGCCAGCAGCCACTCTACAGCAGGACTGACTTTTTTAGGGCAGTACTTC. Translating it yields CASSHSTAGLTFLGQYF.

CDR3 nucleotides: TGTGCCAGCAGCTTAGCGGGGGGTTCCAGGGGTGGTGAGACCCAGTACTTC. As protein: CASSLAGGSRGGETQYF. The chain employs TRBV7-8 and TRBJ2-5; D is perhaps TRBD1 or TRBD2 (6 bases each). With 0 bases removed from V and 5 bases from J, the gap between germline ends came to 19 bases. Germline V gene data show CDR1 as SGHVS and CDR2 as FQNEAQ. The CDR3 is 17 amino acids. The variable domain in full, with the rest retrieved from reference TRBV7-8 and TRBJ2-5, is GAGVSQSPRYKVAKRGQDVALRCDPISGHVSLFWYQQALGQGPEFLTYFQNEAQLDKSGLPSDRFFAERPEGSVSTLKIQRTQQEDSAVYLCASSLAGGSRGGETQYFGPGTRLLVL.

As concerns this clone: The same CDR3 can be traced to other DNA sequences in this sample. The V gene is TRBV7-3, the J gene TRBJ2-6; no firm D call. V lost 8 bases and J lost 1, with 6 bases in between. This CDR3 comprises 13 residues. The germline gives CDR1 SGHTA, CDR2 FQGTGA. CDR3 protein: CASRGSGANVLTF. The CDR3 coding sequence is TGTGCCAGCCGTGGTTCTGGGGCCAACGTCCTGACTTTC. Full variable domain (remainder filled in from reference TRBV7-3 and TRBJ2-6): GAGVSQTPSNKVTEKGKYVELRCDPISGHTALYWYRQSLGQGPEFLIYFQGTGAADDSGLPNDRFFAVRPEGSVSTLKIQRTERGDSAVYLCASRGSGANVLTFGAGSRLTVL.

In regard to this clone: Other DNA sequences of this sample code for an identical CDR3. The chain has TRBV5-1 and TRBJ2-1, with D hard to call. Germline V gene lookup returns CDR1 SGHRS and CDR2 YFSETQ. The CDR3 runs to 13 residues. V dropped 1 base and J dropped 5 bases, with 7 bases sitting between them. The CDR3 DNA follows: TGCGCCAGCAGCTTGAGTCTAAACAATGAGCAGTTCTTC. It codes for CASSLSLNNEQFF.

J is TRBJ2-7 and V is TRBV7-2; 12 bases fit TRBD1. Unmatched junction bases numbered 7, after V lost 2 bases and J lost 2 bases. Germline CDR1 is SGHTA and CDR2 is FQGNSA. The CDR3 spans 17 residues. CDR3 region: CASSLMGQGARTYEQYF. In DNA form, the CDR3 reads TGTGCCAGCAGCTTAATGGGACAGGGGGCGCGTACCTACGAGCAGTACTTC.

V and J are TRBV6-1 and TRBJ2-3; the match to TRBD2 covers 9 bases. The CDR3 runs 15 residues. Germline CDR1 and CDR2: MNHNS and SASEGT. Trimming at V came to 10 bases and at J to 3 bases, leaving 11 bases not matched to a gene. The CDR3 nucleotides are TGTGCCACGCTTGTAGCGGGAGTTACGACAGATACGCAGTATTTT. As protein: CATLVAGVTTDTQYF.

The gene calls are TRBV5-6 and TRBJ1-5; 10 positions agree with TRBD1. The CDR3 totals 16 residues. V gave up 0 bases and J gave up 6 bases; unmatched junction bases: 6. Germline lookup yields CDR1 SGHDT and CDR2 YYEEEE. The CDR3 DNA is TGTGCCAGCAGCTTGGGACAGGGGGCGCAAGCTCAGCCCCAGCATTTT. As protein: CASSLGQGAQAQPQHF.

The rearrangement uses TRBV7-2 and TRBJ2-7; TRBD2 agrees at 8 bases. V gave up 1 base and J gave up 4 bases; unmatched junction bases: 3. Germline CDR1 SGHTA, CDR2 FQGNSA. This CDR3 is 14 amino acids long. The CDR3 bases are TGTGCCAGCAGCTTAGGTAGCGGGAAGTACGAGCAGTACTTC. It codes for CASSLGSGKYEQYF. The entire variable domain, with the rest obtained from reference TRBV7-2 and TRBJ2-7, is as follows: GAGVSQSPSNKVTEKGKDVELRCDPISGHTALYWYRQSLGQGLEFLIYFQGNSAPDKSGLPSDRFSAERTGGSVSTLTIQRTQQEDSAVYLCASSLGSGKYEQYFGPGTRLTVT.

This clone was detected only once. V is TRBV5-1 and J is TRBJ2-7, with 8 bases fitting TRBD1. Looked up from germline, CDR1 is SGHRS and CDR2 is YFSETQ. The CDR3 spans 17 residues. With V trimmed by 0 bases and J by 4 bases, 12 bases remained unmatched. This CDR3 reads CASSLGWDRSPMYEQYF. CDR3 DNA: TGCGCCAGCAGCTTGGGCTGGGACAGGAGCCCGATGTACGAGCAGTACTTC.

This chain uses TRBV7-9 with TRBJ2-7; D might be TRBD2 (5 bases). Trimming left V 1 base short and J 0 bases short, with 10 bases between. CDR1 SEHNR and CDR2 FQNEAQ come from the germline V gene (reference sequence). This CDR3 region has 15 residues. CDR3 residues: CASSLDGVYSYEQYF. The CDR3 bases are TGTGCCAGCAGCTTAGACGGGGTTTACTCCTACGAGCAGTACTTC.

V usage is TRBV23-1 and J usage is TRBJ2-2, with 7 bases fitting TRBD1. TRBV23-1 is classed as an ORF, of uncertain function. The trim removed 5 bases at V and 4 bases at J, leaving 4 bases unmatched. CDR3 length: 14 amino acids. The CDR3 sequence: CASSYPGGTGELFF. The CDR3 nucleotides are TGCGCCAGCAGTTACCCAGGGGGCACCGGGGAGCTGTTTTTT.